What follows are 21 T cell receptor beta chains derived from one specimen sequenced in a study of T cells in localized non-small cell lung cancer. TCRdb keeps only in-frame clones here, not all; method: immunoSEQ multiplex PCR. The sample holds roughly 25,000 clones, more than 85% seen once. The sequenced sample was peripheral blood, obtained before any cancer treatment. All receptors derive from a man between 40 and 70 years old with stage III squamous cell lung carcinoma.

The V gene is TRBV28, the J gene TRBJ2-7; no definite D call. The CDR3 loop spans 9 amino acids. Germline V gene lookup returns CDR1 MDHEN and CDR2 SYDVKM. V was clipped by 3 bases and J by 7 bases, with 1 base between them. CDR3 sequence reads: CASSFEQYF. The CDR3 coding sequence is TGTGCCAGCAGTTTTGAGCAGTACTTC.

The chain carries TRBV6-4 and TRBJ1-5; possibly TRBD1 for D (5 bases). The CDR3 is 13 amino acids. V was cut by 3 bases and J by 9 bases, with 12 bases left in between. Germline V gene data show CDR1 as MRHNA and CDR2 as SNTAGT. CDR3 DNA sequence: TGTGCCAGCAGTGAAACAGGCGGCGGGCCCCAGCATTTT. Its protein product is CASSETGGGPQHF.

The gene calls are TRBV28 and TRBJ2-1, with TRBD1 identical over 7 bases. J gave up 6 bases and V 3 bases, and 11 bases lay outside the gene matches. CDR1 and CDR2 (germline): MDHEN, SYDVKM. The length of the CDR3 is 16 residues. The CDR3: CASSFYTGESVNEQFF. CDR3 bases: TGTGCCAGCAGTTTTTATACAGGGGAATCCGTCAATGAGCAGTTCTTC.

J is TRBJ1-1 and V is TRBV18; no definite D call. The CDR3 extends over 16 amino acids. The germline V gene has CDR1 KGHSH and CDR2 LQKENI. Trimming removed 4 bases from V and 1 base from J, with 16 bases in between. CDR3 coding DNA: TGTGCCAGCTCACTCCTCATAAACACCGCGAACACTGAAGCTTTCTTT. Translating gives CASSLLINTANTEAFF. The full variable domain, rest sourced from reference TRBV18 and TRBJ1-1, is NAGVMQNPRHLVRRRGQEARLRCSPMKGHSHVYWYRQLPEEGLKFMVYLQKENIIDESGMPKERFSAEFPKEGPSILRIQQVVRGDSAAYFCASSLLINTANTEAFFGQGTRLTVV.

This chain joins TRBV4-1 and TRBJ2-2, with 11 bases lining up with TRBD2. This CDR3 contains 18 residues. Germline assignment: CDR1 MGHRA and CDR2 YSYEKL. V shed 0 bases and J 4 bases; nucleotides not matched to a gene: 7. The CDR3 loop reads CASSQEQVLAGATGELFF. CDR3 bases: TGCGCCAGCAGCCAAGAACAGGTACTAGCGGGAGCCACCGGGGAGCTGTTTTTT.

The CDR3 bases are TGTGCCAGCAGTGAAGGACAGGGTCTGGTGGAGACCCAGTACTTC. Translated, it gives CASSEGQGLVETQYF. This rearrangement joins TRBV6-1 to TRBJ2-5, with 7 nucleotides matching TRBD1. This CDR3 comprises 15 residues. CDR1 MNHNS and CDR2 SASEGT come from the germline V gene. V shed 1 base, J shed 5 bases, and the junction held 7 bases outside the gene matches.

The J gene is TRBJ2-5, the V gene TRBV7-2, with 8 bases that match TRBD2. V shed 0 bases and J 2 bases; nucleotides not matched to a gene: 5. The CDR3 runs 16 residues. The V gene's germline CDR1 is SGHTA and CDR2 FQGNSA. In DNA, the CDR3 is TGTGCCAGCAGCTTAGCTGGTAGCGGGACGCAAGAGACCCAGTACTTC. Protein: CASSLAGSGTQETQYF.

The chain carries TRBV10-3 and TRBJ2-3; D call uncertain. The CDR3 runs to 12 residues. CDR1 is ENHRY, CDR2 SYGVKD, per germline. Trimming removed 4 bases from V and 6 bases from J, with 8 bases in between. In DNA form, the CDR3 reads TGTGCCATCAGTGGGACCGGGGATACGCAGTATTTT. This translates into CAISGTGDTQYF.

The V call is TRBV18, the J call TRBJ2-3, with D hard to call. The ends were cut back, 0 bases at V and 6 bases at J, with 13 bases in the middle. Germline V gene lookup returns CDR1 KGHSH and CDR2 LQKENI. CDR3 length: 15 amino acids. Written as DNA, the CDR3 is TGTGCCAGCTCACCACCGGTAGCTTTTAGTGATACGCAGTATTTT. It codes for CASSPPVAFSDTQYF.

This chain links TRBV9 with TRBJ1-1; possible D gene TRBD1, 6 bases. The CDR3 totals 14 residues. The V and J ends lost 0 bases and 4 bases respectively, with 10 bases between them. The germline V gene encodes CDR1 SGDLS and CDR2 YYNGEE. The CDR3 coding sequence is TGTGCCAGCAGCGTAGTTGGAGGGGGCACTGAAGCTTTCTTT. It codes for CASSVVGGGTEAFF. Using reference TRBV9 and TRBJ1-1 for the parts outside the CDR3, the full variable domain is DSGVTQTPKHLITATGQRVTLRCSPRSGDLSVYWYQQSLDQGLQFLIQYYNGEERAKGNILERFSAQQFPDLHSELNLSSLELGDSALYFCASSVVGGGTEAFFGQGTRLTVV.

The chain recombines TRBV19 with TRBJ2-7; a possible D gene is TRBD2 (5 bases). This CDR3 region has 14 residues. Germline CDR1 LNHDA, CDR2 SQIVND (reference sequence). Trimming took 7 bases from V and 4 from J, leaving 17 bases between them. The CDR3 DNA sequence: TGTGCCAGTACCCCGGTCCTTCGGGATTACGAGCAGTACTTC. Amino acid sequence: CASTPVLRDYEQYF.

This chain links TRBV6-1 with TRBJ1-2, with TRBD1 identical over 9 bases. The ends lost 0 bases at V and 4 bases at J; junction bases unmatched: 9. The CDR3 consists of 17 residues. Germline CDR1 MNHNS, CDR2 SASEGT. This CDR3 reads CASSEASQGADPYGYTF. CDR3 in DNA: TGTGCCAGCAGTGAAGCCTCACAGGGGGCAGATCCCTATGGCTACACCTTC.

The chain recombines TRBV30 with TRBJ2-5; unclear D gene. This CDR3 region has 11 residues. Germline V gives CDR1 GTSNPN, CDR2 SVGIG (reference sequence). The V gene lost 4 bases and the J gene lost 8 bases, with 11 bases spanning the gap. The chain's CDR3 is CAWNTATTQYF. CDR3 in DNA: TGTGCCTGGAATACTGCAACTACCCAGTACTTC.

The chain joins TRBV28 to TRBJ2-2, with D possibly matching TRBD1 (6 bases). Trimming left V 4 bases short and J 3 bases short, with 9 bases between. The CDR3 spans 14 residues. The germline CDR1 and CDR2 sequences are MDHEN and SYDVKM. CDR3 protein: CASSSGTYTGELFF. The CDR3 nucleotides are TGTGCCAGCAGTTCCGGGACATACACCGGGGAGCTGTTTTTT.

The chain joins TRBV5-8 to TRBJ1-3, with D unresolved. Germline loops: CDR1 SGHTS, CDR2 YDEGEE. The germline V and J ends were trimmed by 6 bases and 3 bases, with 13 bases remaining between them. The CDR3 runs to 14 residues. This chain's CDR3 is CASILRGSGNTIYF. CDR3 nucleotide sequence: TGTGCCAGCATCCTCCGGGGTAGTGGAAACACCATATATTTT.

This rearrangement joins TRBV27 to TRBJ2-1; D tentatively fits TRBD1 or TRBD2 (5 bases each). With 6 bases removed from V and 2 bases from J, the gap between germline ends came to 20 bases. The CDR3 is 17 amino acids. Germline CDR1 and CDR2: MNHEY and SMNVEV (reference sequence). This chain's CDR3 is CASRRDLPDLTYNEQFF. The CDR3 coding sequence is TGTGCCAGCAGGAGGGACCTGCCCGATTTAACCTACAATGAGCAGTTCTTC.

The CDR3 here is CASSGGGQGLGSPLHF. CDR3 nucleotides: TGTGCCAGCAGTGGAGGGGGACAGGGACTGGGCTCACCCCTCCACTTT. The chain combines TRBV2 with TRBJ1-6; 9 positions match TRBD1. The V and J ends lost 4 bases and 10 bases, in that order; junction bases with no gene match: 11. This CDR3 comprises 16 residues. Germline V gene data show CDR1 as SNHLY and CDR2 as FYNNEI. The full variable domain, with the rest looked up from reference TRBV2 and TRBJ1-6, is EPEVTQTPSHQVTQMGQEVILRCVPISNHLYFYWYRQILGQKVEFLVSFYNNEISEKSEIFDDQFSVERPDGSNFTLKIRSTKLEDSAMYFCASSGGGQGLGSPLHFGNGTRLTVT.

The DNA of the CDR3 is TGCGCCAGCAAGGAGGGGATGAGCACAGATACGCAGTATTTT. Translation: CASKEGMSTDTQYF. The V gene is TRBV5-1, the J gene TRBJ2-3; tentative D call: TRBD2 (6 bases). This CDR3 comprises 14 residues. Germline CDR1 reads SGHRS; CDR2 reads YFSETQ. V lost 6 bases and J lost 0, with 11 bases in between.

V usage is TRBV4-1 and J usage is TRBJ2-5; 7 bases are shared with TRBD2. The length of the CDR3 is 16 residues. The V gene end was trimmed by 1 base and the J gene end by 1 base; junction bases not matched to a gene: 6. Per the germline V gene, CDR1 is MGHRA and CDR2 is YSYEKL. CDR3 DNA sequence: TGCGCCAGCAGCCAAGTGTTCGGGACTACCCAAGAGACCCAGTACTTC. Protein sequence: CASSQVFGTTQETQYF.

The chain carries TRBV28 and TRBJ2-7; 7 nucleotides line up with TRBD2. V was clipped by 4 bases and J by 7 bases; unmatched bases: 16. CDR1 is MDHEN, CDR2 SYDVKM, per germline. This CDR3 is 16 amino acids long. The CDR3, as DNA: TGTGCCAGCAGTTCCCCGGGCGGGAGCCACTGGGGGGAGCAGTACTTC. It yields the protein CASSSPGGSHWGEQYF.

The chain employs TRBV19 and TRBJ1-2; perhaps TRBD1 as D (5 bases). V was cut by 8 bases and J by 4 bases, with 23 bases left in between. This CDR3 has 16 amino acids. Looked up from germline, CDR1 is LNHDA and CDR2 is SQIVND (reference sequence). The CDR3 sequence is CASGRDGARLSYGYTF. CDR3 in DNA: TGTGCCAGTGGCCGGGACGGGGCCAGGTTGAGCTATGGCTACACCTTC.